These 4 T cell receptor beta chains share one sample of origin, sequenced in a study of blood T cell repertoires in COVID-19. Sequencing was performed with immunoSEQ multiplex PCR; in TCRdb, only in-frame clones are kept and a portion is missing. This sample carries around 130,000 clones, approximately 87% of them seen once, and the ten largest clones take approximately 2%. The sequenced sample consisted of peripheral blood. These receptors originate from a woman in her 50s with acute or convalescent COVID-19.

The chain combines TRBV4-3 with TRBJ2-7, with no clear D. The ends were cut back, 6 bases at V and 2 bases at J, with 11 bases in the middle. Germline V gene lookup returns CDR1 LGHNA and CDR2 YSLEER. The CDR3 extends over 13 amino acids. CDR3 loop: CASRSVVPYEQYF. The CDR3 nucleotides are TGCGCCAGCAGAAGTGTAGTCCCCTACGAGCAGTACTTC.

This clone has just a few counts. The CDR3, as DNA: TGTGCCAGCAGTTACCAGACAGGTTCAAATTCACCCCTCCACTTT. This gives the protein CASSYQTGSNSPLHF. The chain combines TRBV6-5 with TRBJ1-6, with D possibly TRBD1 on 6 matching bases. The CDR3 runs 15 residues. V was shortened by 2 bases and J by 7 bases, with 12 bases between the two germline ends. Germline V gives CDR1 MNHEY, CDR2 SVGAGI.

This rearrangement joins TRBV3-1 (or the pseudogene TRBV3-2) to TRBJ2-5; 7 bases align to TRBD2. The V gene's germline CDR1 is LGHDT and CDR2 YNNKEL (reference sequence). The CDR3 length is 17 residues. V lost 0 bases, J lost 2 bases, and 9 bases stayed unmatched. The CDR3: CASSQDRRGGPQETQYF. Here the CDR3 DNA reads TGTGCCAGCAGCCAAGATCGGCGCGGGGGACCTCAAGAGACCCAGTACTTC.

This chain joins TRBV27 and TRBJ2-7; TRBD2 aligns across 14 bases. Germline CDR1 and CDR2: MNHEY and SMNVEV (reference sequence). The V and J ends lost 4 bases and 6 bases, in that order; junction bases with no gene match: 8. This CDR3 has 16 residues. The CDR3 DNA follows: TGTGCCAGCAGTTCGGACGGGACTAGCGGGGGCCTCGAGCAGTACTTC. It yields the protein CASSSDGTSGGLEQYF.